The 2 T cell receptor beta chains below all came from one sample that was sequenced in a study of Graves' ophthalmopathy and Graves' hyperthyroidism. Amplifying from RNA transcripts, the study obtained TCR beta CDR3 regions. First-round RT-PCR relied on HTBI primers, and a second-round multiplex PCR came next. TCRdb fed the multiplex PCR reads into MiXCR, producing one record per CDR3 protein. Among about 590,000 distinct CDR3 sequences listed, just under 40% were seen once. What was sequenced was peripheral blood or thyroid tissue (not recorded which). These receptors were obtained from an adult man with Graves' hyperthyroidism.

As for this clonotype: Since a much larger clone is just one base distant, this may be a read error. CDR3 sequence reads: CASRGEMNTETFF. The CDR3 region has the DNA TGCGCCAGCAGGGGGGAGATGAACACTGAAACTTTCTTT. This chain connects TRBV5-1 to TRBJ1-1; a possible D gene is TRBD1 (5 bases). Per germline, CDR1 SGHRS and CDR2 YFSETQ. The CDR3 loop spans 13 amino acids.

This clonotype was seen repeatedly, ten times or more. The genes are TRBV7-2 and TRBJ1-1; TRBD1 matches at 9 bases. CDR1 SGHTA and CDR2 FQGNSA come from the germline V gene. The V segment lost 5 bases and the J segment 6 bases; nucleotides outside the gene matches: 4. The CDR3 sequence is 13 residues long. CDR3 in amino acids: CASSHDRGSEAFF. The CDR3 bases are TGTGCCAGCAGCCACGACAGGGGGTCTGAAGCTTTCTTT.